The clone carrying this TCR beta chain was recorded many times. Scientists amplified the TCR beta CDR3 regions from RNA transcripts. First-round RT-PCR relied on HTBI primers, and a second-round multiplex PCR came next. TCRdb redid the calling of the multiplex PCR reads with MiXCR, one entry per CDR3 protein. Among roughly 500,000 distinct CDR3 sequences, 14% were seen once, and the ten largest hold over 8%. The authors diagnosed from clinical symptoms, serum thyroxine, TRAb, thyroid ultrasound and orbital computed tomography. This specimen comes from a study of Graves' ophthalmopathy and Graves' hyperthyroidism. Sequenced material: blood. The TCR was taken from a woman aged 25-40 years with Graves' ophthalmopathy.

CDR3 loop: CASSVEWGTEAFF. The CDR3 bases are TGTGCCAGCAGCGTAGAGTGGGGGACTGAAGCTTTCTTT. This chain joins TRBV9 and TRBJ1-1; the D gene is possibly TRBD1 (5 bases). Trimming took 0 bases from V and 5 from J, leaving 8 bases between them. Germline values: CDR1 SGDLS, CDR2 YYNGEE. This CDR3 region has 13 residues.